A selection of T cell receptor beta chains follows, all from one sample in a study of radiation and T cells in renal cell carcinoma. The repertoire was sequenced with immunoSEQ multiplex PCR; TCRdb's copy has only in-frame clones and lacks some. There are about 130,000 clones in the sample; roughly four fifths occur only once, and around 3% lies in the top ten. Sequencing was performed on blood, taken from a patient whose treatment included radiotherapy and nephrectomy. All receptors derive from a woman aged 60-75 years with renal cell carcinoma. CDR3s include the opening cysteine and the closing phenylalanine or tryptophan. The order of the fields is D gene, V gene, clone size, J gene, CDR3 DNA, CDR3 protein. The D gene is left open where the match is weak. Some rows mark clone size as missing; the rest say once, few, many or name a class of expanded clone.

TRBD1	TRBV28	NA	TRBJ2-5	TGTGCCAGCAGTTACGGGACAGATCAAGAGACCCAGTACTTC	CASSYGTDQETQYF
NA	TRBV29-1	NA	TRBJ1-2	TGCAGCGTGGCGACAGGTCGCGGCTACACCTTC	CSVATGRGYTF
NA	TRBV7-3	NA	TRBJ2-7	TGTGCCAGCAGCTTAGAGGGAGGCGAGCAGTACTTC	CASSLEGGEQYF
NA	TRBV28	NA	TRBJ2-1	TGTGCCAGCAGTCTCCGACCCCGGTTCAAGCTTAGTGAGCAGTTCTTC	CASSLRPRFKLSEQFF
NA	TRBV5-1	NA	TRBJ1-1	TGCGCCAGCAGCTGGGGAAGTAACACTGAAGCTTTCTTT	CASSWGSNTEAFF
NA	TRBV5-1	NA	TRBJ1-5	TGCGCCAGCAGCTTGGAAGGTTCCAATCAGCCCCAGCATTTT	CASSLEGSNQPQHF
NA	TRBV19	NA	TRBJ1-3	TGTGCCAGTCATCCAGGGCAAAGTGCTGGAAACACCATATATTTT	CASHPGQSAGNTIYF
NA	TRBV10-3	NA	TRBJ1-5	TGTGCCATCAGTGAGATCTTGGGGCCTAGCAATCAGCCCCAGCATTTT	CAISEILGPSNQPQHF
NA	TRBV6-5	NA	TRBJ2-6	TGTGCCAGCAACGGGGGAACTGGGGCCAACGTCCTGACTTTC	CASNGGTGANVLTF
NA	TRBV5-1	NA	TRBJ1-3	TGCGCCAGCAGTTGGGCCAGGGGCTCTGGAAACACCATATATTTT	CASSWARGSGNTIYF
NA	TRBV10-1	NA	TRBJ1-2	TGCGCCAGCAGTGAGCCGGGACGCGGCACCTATGGCTACACCTTC	CASSEPGRGTYGYTF
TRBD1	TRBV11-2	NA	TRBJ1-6	TGTGCCAGCAGCTTTATTGCAGGGGGCAAAAATTCACCCCTCCACTTT	CASSFIAGGKNSPLHF
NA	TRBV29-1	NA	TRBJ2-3	TGCAGCGTTGCCCCAGGGGAGATCACAGATACGCAGTATTTT	CSVAPGEITDTQYF
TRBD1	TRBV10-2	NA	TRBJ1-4	TGCGCCAGCAGTGAGTCCTCACAGGGGGCACGGGAAAAACTGTTTTTT	CASSESSQGAREKLFF
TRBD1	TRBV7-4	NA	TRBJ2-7	TGTGCCAGGACCCCTTCACGGGGGAGGACAGGGGGTACCTACGAGCAGTACTTC	CARTPSRGRTGGTYEQYF
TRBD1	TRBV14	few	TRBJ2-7	TGTGCCAGCAGCCGACAGGGCCTCGCCTACGAGCAGTACTTC	CASSRQGLAYEQYF
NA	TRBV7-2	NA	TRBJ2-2	TGTGCCAGCAGCTTAGATATGGGGGCCGGGGAGCTGTTTTTT	CASSLDMGAGELFF
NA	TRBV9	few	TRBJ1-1	TGTGCCAGCAGCGTGGGAGGAATGAACACTGAAGCTTTCTTT	CASSVGGMNTEAFF
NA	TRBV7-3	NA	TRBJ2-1	TGTGCCAGCAGCTTAAGTGGGGTTAACAATGAGCAGTTCTTC	CASSLSGVNNEQFF
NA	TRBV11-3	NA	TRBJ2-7	TGTGCCAGCAGCTCTGTGCGGGAAACCCCCTCTTCCTACGAGCAGTACTTC	CASSSVRETPSSYEQYF
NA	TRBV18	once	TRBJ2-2	TGTGCCAGCTCACCACCAAGGACGAACACCGGGGAGCTGTTTTTT	CASSPPRTNTGELFF
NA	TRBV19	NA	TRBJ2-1	TGTGCCAGCCGGCTCCCCCCTAGCAATGAGCAGTTCTTC	CASRLPPSNEQFF
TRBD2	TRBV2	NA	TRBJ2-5	TGTGCCAGCGGCGGACTAGCGGGGGGTCTCCAAGAGACCCAGTACTTC	CASGGLAGGLQETQYF
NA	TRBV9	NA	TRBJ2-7	TGTGCCAGCAGCCCCGCCGGGACTTTCTCCTACGAGCAGTACTTC	CASSPAGTFSYEQYF
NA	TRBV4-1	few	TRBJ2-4	TGCGCCAGCAGCCCTACGGGGGCTAGTCCGAACATTCAGTACTTC	CASSPTGASPNIQYF
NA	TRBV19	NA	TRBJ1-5	TGTGCCAGCGAGACCGATTTTTATAGCAATCAGCCCCAGCATTTT	CASETDFYSNQPQHF
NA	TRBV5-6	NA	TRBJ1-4	TGTGCCAGCAGCTTGACCTTAACTAATGAAAAACTGTTTTTT	CASSLTLTNEKLFF
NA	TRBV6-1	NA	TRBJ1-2	TGTGCCAGCAGTCAGGACGGAGACTATGGCTACACCTTC	CASSQDGDYGYTF
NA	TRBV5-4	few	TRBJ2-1	TGTGCCAGCAGCTTTGCCTCCTACAATGAGCAGTTCTTC	CASSFASYNEQFF
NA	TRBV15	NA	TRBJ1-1	TGTGCCACCAGCGCAGGGGTGGGGGACACTGAAGCTTTCTTT	CATSAGVGDTEAFF
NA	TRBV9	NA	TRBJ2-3	TGTGCCAGCAGCGATGGGGCAGATACGCAGTATTTT	CASSDGADTQYF
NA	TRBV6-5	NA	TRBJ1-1	TGTGCCAGCAGTTACTTCTTAAACACTGAAGCTTTCTTT	CASSYFLNTEAFF
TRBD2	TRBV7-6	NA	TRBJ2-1	TGTGCCAGCAGCTTAAGGGCAGGGAGGGACAATGAGCAGTTCTTC	CASSLRAGRDNEQFF
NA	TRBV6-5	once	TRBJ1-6	TGTGCCAGCAGTCGCCGGACCCATTCACCCCTCCACTTT	CASSRRTHSPLHF
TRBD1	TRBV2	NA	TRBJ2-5	TGTGCCAGCAGGGACAGGGGGACGGGAGCCCAGTACTTC	CASRDRGTGAQYF
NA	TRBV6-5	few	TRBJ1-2	TGTGCCAGCAGTACCTTAGGGGGGTTTGAGGGCTACACCTTC	CASSTLGGFEGYTF
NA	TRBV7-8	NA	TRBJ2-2	TGTGCCAGCAGCCCAACCGGGAGCAACACCGGGGAGCTGTTTTTT	CASSPTGSNTGELFF
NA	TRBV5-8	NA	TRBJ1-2	TGTGCCAGCAGCCCTGGACAGATCTATGGCTACACCTTC	CASSPGQIYGYTF
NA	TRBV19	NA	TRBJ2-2	TGTGCCAGTAGGCCGGGAGCCACCGGGGAGCTGTTTTTT	CASRPGATGELFF
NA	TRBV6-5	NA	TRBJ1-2	TGTGCCAGCAGCCTTGACCGACATGGCTACACCTTC	CASSLDRHGYTF
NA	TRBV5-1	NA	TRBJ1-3	TGCGCCAGCAGCTCCCAAGGGTCAGGGATGTTGGGAAACACCATATATTTT	CASSSQGSGMLGNTIYF
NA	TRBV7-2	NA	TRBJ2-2	TGTGCCAGCAGCTTTACCGAGCTGTTTTTT	CASSFTELFF
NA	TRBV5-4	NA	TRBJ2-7	TGTGCCAGCAGAGCGGAGGCCTCCTACGAGCAGTACTTC	CASRAEASYEQYF
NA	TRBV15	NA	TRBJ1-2	TGTGCCACCAGCAGAGGGGGAAACGAAGGCTATGGCTACACCTTC	CATSRGGNEGYGYTF
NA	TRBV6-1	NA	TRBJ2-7	TGTGCCAGCAGCGTCCTCAGGGTCCACGAGCAGTACTTC	CASSVLRVHEQYF
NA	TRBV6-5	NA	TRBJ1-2	TGTGCCAGCAGCCGGGACACCCTATTCTATGGCTACACCTTC	CASSRDTLFYGYTF
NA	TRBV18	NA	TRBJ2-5	TGTGCCAGCTCACCACCCGGACTAAGTCAAGAGACCCAGTACTTC	CASSPPGLSQETQYF
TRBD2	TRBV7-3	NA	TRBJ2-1	TGTGCCAGCAGCCCCGAAAGCGGGAGGGCCAGAGATGAGCAGTTCTTC	CASSPESGRARDEQFF
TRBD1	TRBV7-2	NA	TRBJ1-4	TGTGCCAGCAGCACTGGGACAGGGGGAAGTGAAAAACTGTTTTTT	CASSTGTGGSEKLFF
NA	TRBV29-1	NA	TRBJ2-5	TGCAGCGTTGGCAGTAACCGGGACTTCGAGACCCAGTACTTC	CSVGSNRDFETQYF
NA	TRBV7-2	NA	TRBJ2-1	TGTGCCAGCAGCTTTTTGGGTGTAAGGGATAGTGAGCAGTTCTTC	CASSFLGVRDSEQFF
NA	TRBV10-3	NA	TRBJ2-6	TGTGCCATCAGTGAGGATGAGGGTTTCCCATCTGGGGCCAACGTCCTGACTTTC	CAISEDEGFPSGANVLTF
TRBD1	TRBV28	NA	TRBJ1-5	TGTGCCAGCAGTTCGACAGGGGAGGGCAATCAGCCCCAGCATTTT	CASSSTGEGNQPQHF
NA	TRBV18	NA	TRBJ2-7	TGTGCCAGCTCAACAGGGTACGAGCAGTACTTC	CASSTGYEQYF
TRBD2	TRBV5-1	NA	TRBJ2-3	TGCGCCAGCACGTCGGGGGGTACAGATACGCAGTATTTT	CASTSGGTDTQYF
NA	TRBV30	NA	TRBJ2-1	TGTGCCTGGAGTGTTTCCGAGAATGAGCAGTTCTTC	CAWSVSENEQFF
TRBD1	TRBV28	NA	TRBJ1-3	TGTGCCAGCAGTTCTGGACAGGGAGGAAACACCATATATTTT	CASSSGQGGNTIYF
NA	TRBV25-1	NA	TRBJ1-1	TGTGCCACTCAGCTATCGGAGGGGGGAGCTTTCTTT	CATQLSEGGAFF
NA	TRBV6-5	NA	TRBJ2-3	TGTGCCAGCACGCGACTGGACACAGATACGCAGTATTTT	CASTRLDTDTQYF
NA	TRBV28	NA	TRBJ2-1	TGTGCCAGCAGTTTAGGTACGACTCTGGGTAGGGATGAGCAGTTCTTC	CASSLGTTLGRDEQFF